The 18 T cell receptor beta chains listed next were all sequenced from one sample in a study of early T cells in non-severe SARS-CoV-2 infection. TCRdb reprocessed the 5' RACE reads with MiXCR, giving one entry per CDR3 protein. The repertoire holds 35,000 to 45,000 distinct CDR3 sequences, with roughly 6% as singletons. Sequencing input: whole blood. Receptor source: an adult who was a healthcare worker with PCR-confirmed SARS-CoV-2 infection or an uninfected control (not recorded which).

This clonotype was observed a few times. The chain is built from TRBV15 and TRBJ2-5, with D possibly matching TRBD1 (6 bases). The CDR3 extends over 14 amino acids. V lost 6 bases to trimming and J lost 0 bases, with 11 bases between them. From germline, CDR1 is LNHNV and CDR2 YYDKDF (reference sequence). Here the CDR3 reads CATSPDSYQETQYF. DNA for the CDR3: TGTGCCACCAGTCCGGACAGCTACCAAGAGACCCAGTACTTC.

This clonotype was seen at least ten times. This sequence joins TRBV5-6 and TRBJ2-6, with 7 bases identical to TRBD1. Unmatched junction bases numbered 4, after V lost 7 bases and J lost 0 bases. The CDR3 loop spans 15 amino acids. The V gene's germline CDR1 is SGHDT and CDR2 YYEEEE. As DNA, the CDR3 is TGTGCCAGCCAGACAGGGCCCTCTGGGGCCAACGTCCTGACTTTC. It encodes CASQTGPSGANVLTF.

The sample holds many counts of this clonotype. The chain is built from TRBV4-3 and TRBJ1-6, with D perhaps TRBD1 (6 bases). Trimming pared 4 bases from V and 1 base from J, leaving 11 bases between. This CDR3 region has 16 residues. Germline V gene sequence: CDR1 LGHNA, CDR2 YSLEER. The CDR3 bases are TGCGCCAGCAGCCGAAACAGGGAGTCCTATAATTCACCCCTCCACTTT. This encodes CASSRNRESYNSPLHF.

This clonotype was counted many times. CDR3 residues: CSARDGRSPYEQYF. The CDR3, as DNA: TGCAGTGCTCGGGACGGCAGGTCCCCCTACGAGCAGTACTTC. The chain joins TRBV20-1 to TRBJ2-7; tentatively, D is TRBD1 or TRBD2 (5 bases each). V lost 5 bases and J lost 2, with 16 bases in between. The CDR3 extends over 14 amino acids. From germline, CDR1 is DFQATT and CDR2 SNEGSKA (reference sequence).

This clonotype occurred many times. The chain employs TRBV4-3 and TRBJ2-7, with 10 bases identical to TRBD2. CDR1 and CDR2 from the germline V gene are LGHNA and YSLEER. V shed 1 base, J shed 1 base, and the junction held 7 bases outside the gene matches. The CDR3 covers 17 residues. The CDR3 nucleotides read TGCGCCAGCAGCCAAGTGGTACTAGCGGGGCGATCCTACGAGCAGTACTTC. Its protein is CASSQVVLAGRSYEQYF.

This clonotype was detected a few times. The V call is TRBV11-2, the J call TRBJ2-7, with 8 nucleotides matching TRBD1. The CDR3 runs 13 residues. Germline CDR1 SGHAT, CDR2 FQNNGV. Trimming took 4 bases from V and 5 from J; bases not matched to a gene: 4. The CDR3 nucleotides are TGTGCCAGCAGCTCTGGACAGGGCGACGAGCAGTACTTC. Encoded protein: CASSSGQGDEQYF.

This clonotype has just a few counts. The V call is TRBV6-1, the J call TRBJ1-6; the D gene is possibly TRBD1 (5 bases). Germline V CDR1 and CDR2: MNHNS, SASEGT. This CDR3 spans 13 amino acids. Trimming took off 6 bases at V and 12 bases at J, with 15 bases between the two ends. CDR3 sequence: CASRVTTDKPLHF. CDR3 sequence (DNA): TGTGCCAGCAGGGTGACAACGGACAAACCCCTCCACTTT.

The chain has TRBV20-1 and TRBJ1-3, with no clear D. With 2 bases removed from V and 0 bases from J, the gap between germline ends came to 5 bases. This CDR3 is built from 13 residues. The germline CDR1 and CDR2 sequences are DFQATT and SNEGSKA (reference sequence). This chain's CDR3 is CSARQPSGNTIYF. The CDR3 nucleotides are TGCAGTGCTAGACAACCCTCTGGAAACACCATATATTTT.

This clonotype was counted ten times or more. The chain carries TRBV5-4 and TRBJ2-1; 10 nucleotides agree with TRBD2. The junction had 2 bases not matched to a gene; V was cut back by 2 bases and J by 6 bases. The CDR3 is 14 amino acids. The germline V gene has CDR1 SGHNT and CDR2 YYREEE (reference sequence). The DNA for the CDR3 is TGTGCCAGCAGCTTACTAGCGGGGCCCAATGAGCAGTTCTTC. This codes for CASSLLAGPNEQFF.

V usage is TRBV7-9 and J usage is TRBJ2-5, with 9 bases aligning to TRBD1. V lost 4 bases, J lost 3 bases, and 0 bases stayed unmatched. This CDR3 has 13 amino acids. The germline CDR1 and CDR2 sequences are SEHNR and FQNEAQ (reference sequence). The CDR3 loop reads CASSWDREETQYF. Here the CDR3 DNA reads TGTGCCAGCAGCTGGGACAGGGAAGAGACCCAGTACTTC. Combining the CDR3 with reference TRBV7-9 and TRBJ2-5 gives the whole variable domain DTGVSQNPRHKITKRGQNVTFRCDPISEHNRLYWYRQTLGQGPEFLTYFQNEAQLEKSRLLSDRFSAERPKGSFSTLEIQRTEQGDSAMYLCASSWDREETQYFGPGTRLLVL.

At least ten counts were recorded for this clonotype. CDR3 sequence reads: CASSSRTAQETQYF. The DNA of the CDR3 is TGTGCCAGCAGTTCGCGGACAGCCCAAGAGACCCAGTACTTC. V gene TRBV27 combines with J gene TRBJ2-5; TRBD1 might be the D (6 bases). CDR1 and CDR2 (germline): MNHEY, SMNVEV (reference sequence). The CDR3 totals 14 residues. V was clipped by 4 bases and J by 1 base, with 10 bases between them.

This clonotype was detected only a few times. This chain connects TRBV30 to TRBJ2-1, with D hard to call. The CDR3 contains 13 residues. V was cut by 2 bases and J by 4 bases, with 9 bases left in between. CDR1 and CDR2 (germline): GTSNPN, SVGIG (reference sequence). CDR3 loop: CAWSSLKYNEQFF. The CDR3 DNA follows: TGTGCCTGGAGTTCCCTTAAGTACAATGAGCAGTTCTTC.

This clonotype was counted at least ten times. The V gene is TRBV20-1, the J gene TRBJ2-2; 9 nucleotides align to TRBD2. J gave up 3 bases and V 0 bases, and 5 bases lay outside the gene matches. CDR3 length equals 16 residues. The germline V gene has CDR1 DFQATT and CDR2 SNEGSKA (reference sequence). The CDR3 DNA sequence: TGCAGTGCTAGAGAAGCTAGCGGGGCAGACACCGGGGAGCTGTTTTTT. This gives the protein CSAREASGADTGELFF.

The table lists this clonotype with a few counts. This chain connects TRBV28 to TRBJ2-5, with TRBD1 matching over 10 bases. The germline V gene has CDR1 MDHEN and CDR2 SYDVKM. The CDR3 is 13 amino acids. V trimming: 4 bases; J trimming: 9 bases; junction bases outside the gene matches: 5. The CDR3 region has the DNA TGTGCCAGCAGTTCAGACAGGGGGCAATCCCAGTACTTC. Its translation is CASSSDRGQSQYF.

The sample holds a few counts of this clonotype. The CDR3 bases are TGTGCCAGCAGGACAAAGGACAGGGCGGCCCAAGAGACCCAGTACTTC. Translation gives CASRTKDRAAQETQYF. The J gene is TRBJ2-5, the V gene TRBV28; TRBD1 matches 8 bases. J lost 1 base, V lost 6 bases, and 10 bases had no gene match. Germline CDR1 is MDHEN and CDR2 is SYDVKM. There are 16 residues in the CDR3.

This clonotype was recorded many times. The V and J genes are TRBV6-2 or TRBV6-3 and TRBJ1-5, with TRBD1 matching over 7 bases. The germline V gene has CDR1 MNHEY and CDR2 SVGEGT. With V trimmed by 2 bases and J by 9 bases, 7 bases remained unmatched. This CDR3 has 14 residues. DNA for the CDR3: TGTGCCAGCAGTTACGGGACAGAGCGGTGGCCCCAGCATTTT. This codes for CASSYGTERWPQHF.

This clonotype has a handful of counts. V gene TRBV2 combines with J gene TRBJ2-1; D gene uncertain. Looked up from germline, CDR1 is SNHLY and CDR2 is FYNNEI. CDR3 length equals 12 residues. V was clipped by 6 bases and J by 4 bases, with 7 bases between them. The CDR3 is CASRVQYNEQFF. The CDR3, as DNA: TGTGCCAGCAGAGTGCAGTACAATGAGCAGTTCTTC.

The J gene is TRBJ1-2, the V gene TRBV30; D unresolved. Germline CDR1 GTSNPN, CDR2 SVGIG (reference sequence). The CDR3 loop spans 14 amino acids. Trimming removed 0 bases at V and 4 bases at J, with 12 bases between. CDR3 loop: CAWSVENPLYGYTF. As DNA, the CDR3 is TGTGCCTGGAGTGTAGAAAATCCTCTCTATGGCTACACCTTC.